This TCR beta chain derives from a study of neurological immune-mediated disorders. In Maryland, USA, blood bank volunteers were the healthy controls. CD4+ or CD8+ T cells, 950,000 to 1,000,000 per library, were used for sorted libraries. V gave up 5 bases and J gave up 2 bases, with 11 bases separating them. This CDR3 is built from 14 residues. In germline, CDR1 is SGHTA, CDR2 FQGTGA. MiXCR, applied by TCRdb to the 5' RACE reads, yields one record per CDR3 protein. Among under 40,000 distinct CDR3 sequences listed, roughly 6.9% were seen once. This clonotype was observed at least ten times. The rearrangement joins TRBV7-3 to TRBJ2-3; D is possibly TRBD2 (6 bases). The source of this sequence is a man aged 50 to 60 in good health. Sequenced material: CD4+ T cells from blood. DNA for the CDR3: TGTGCCAGCAGCGATGGACTACACACAGATACGCAGTATTTT. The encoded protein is CASSDGLHTDTQYF.